What follows are 27 T cell receptor beta chains derived from one specimen sequenced in a study of cytomegalovirus exposure and HLA in healthy donors. The PCR was carried out with 60 Vbeta primers and 13 Jbeta primers. Libraries were prepared by immunoSEQ multiplex PCR; TCRdb keeps only in-frame clonotypes and omits some of them. The sample yields about 200,000 clones, about 87% seen once. Sequenced: PBMCs. These receptors all come from a woman aged 18-30 years in good health and CMV-seronegative.

V usage is TRBV4-3 and J usage is TRBJ1-2; TRBD1 matches 9 bases. V shed 0 bases and J 6 bases; nucleotides not matched to a gene: 2. In germline, CDR1 is LGHNA, CDR2 YSLEER. The length of the CDR3 is 14 residues. This CDR3 reads CASSQEDRGNGYTF. The CDR3 bases are TGCGCCAGCAGCCAAGAGGACAGGGGCAATGGCTACACCTTC.

The genes are TRBV28 and TRBJ2-1; 7 positions agree with TRBD2. After removal of 3 bases from V and 0 bases from J, the junction contained 5 bases not matched to a gene. Germline CDR1 and CDR2: MDHEN and SYDVKM. This CDR3 comprises 16 residues. The CDR3 nucleotides are TGTGCCAGCAGTTTTGTTGGCGGGAGCTCCTACAATGAGCAGTTCTTC. This translates into CASSFVGGSSYNEQFF.

The rearrangement links TRBV2 to TRBJ1-2; D might be TRBD1 (6 bases). Trimming left V 6 bases short and J 1 base short, with 9 bases between. The CDR3 extends over 13 amino acids. Germline V gene sequence: CDR1 SNHLY, CDR2 FYNNEI. CDR3 loop: CASSQGRNYGYTF. The CDR3 nucleotides read TGTGCCAGCAGCCAGGGGCGTAACTATGGCTACACCTTC.

This sequence joins TRBV13 and TRBJ2-5; 16 positions agree with TRBD2. CDR1 is PRHDT and CDR2 is FYEKMQ in the germline V gene (reference sequence). Germline trimming cut 4 bases from V and 2 bases from J; bases unmatched to any gene: 4. This CDR3 spans 17 amino acids. The CDR3 reads CASSSGLAGGIQETQYF. The CDR3, as DNA: TGTGCCAGCAGCTCGGGACTAGCGGGGGGGATTCAAGAGACCCAGTACTTC.

The chain's CDR3 is CASSSGTRSVRGGYEQYF. The CDR3 DNA reads as TGTGCCAGCAGCTCCGGGACTAGAAGTGTCAGGGGGGGATACGAGCAGTACTTC. The V and J genes are TRBV5-4 and TRBJ2-5; perhaps TRBD2 as D (8 bases). The J call may be faulty, since TRBJ2-7 better matches the DNA end. There are 18 residues in the CDR3. Per germline, CDR1 SGHNT and CDR2 YYREEE (reference sequence).

V and J are TRBV28 and TRBJ2-5, with a possible D match to TRBD1 (8 bases). The DNA end favors TRBJ2-7, so the J call may be wrong. The germline V gene encodes CDR1 MDHEN and CDR2 SYDVKM. The CDR3 totals 14 residues. CDR3 DNA sequence: TGTGCCAGCAGCAGGGGGGGGACAGGCATCGAGCAGTACTTC. This gives the protein CASSRGGTGIEQYF.

The chain is built from TRBV18 and TRBJ2-5, with 8 bases lining up with TRBD2. The J call could be wrong; TRBJ2-7 is a better fit for the DNA end. This CDR3 spans 15 amino acids. Germline CDR1 reads KGHSH; CDR2 reads LQKENI. The CDR3 DNA is TGTGCCAGCTCACCAACTAGCGGAAGCTCCTACGAGCAGTACTTC. Translating it yields CASSPTSGSSYEQYF.

This clone has only a few counts. This chain links TRBV27 with TRBJ2-7, with D possibly matching TRBD1 (5 bases). V lost 4 bases, J lost 3 bases, and 10 bases lay in between. This CDR3 comprises 13 residues. Germline assignment: CDR1 MNHEY and CDR2 SMNVEV (reference sequence). This CDR3 is CASSSYQGYEQYF. The CDR3 DNA follows: TGTGCCAGCAGTTCCTACCAGGGCTACGAGCAGTACTTC.

The chain recombines TRBV25-1 with TRBJ1-2; TRBD1 agrees at 12 bases. CDR1 MGHDK and CDR2 SYGVNS come from the germline V gene. The CDR3 runs 16 residues. The ends lost 4 bases at V and 1 base at J; junction bases unmatched: 4. CDR3 DNA sequence: TGTGCCAGCAGTGGCGGGACAGGGGGCCGTAACTATGGCTACACCTTC. Encoded protein: CASSGGTGGRNYGYTF.

CDR3 protein: CASSAGRGPGGYTF. Here the CDR3 DNA reads TGTGCCAGCAGCGCGGGTAGGGGGCCCGGAGGCTACACCTTC. The rearrangement links TRBV7-9 to TRBJ1-2; the match to TRBD1 covers 7 bases. There are 14 residues in the CDR3. Per germline, CDR1 SEHNR and CDR2 FQNEAQ (reference sequence). Trimming took 5 bases from V and 8 from J; bases not matched to a gene: 11.

The chain uses TRBV5-1 and TRBJ2-3, with D maybe TRBD1 (5 bases). Germline-derived CDR1 and CDR2 are SGHRS and YFSETQ. The ends were cut back, 0 bases at V and 7 bases at J, with 9 bases in the middle. This CDR3 is 13 amino acids long. The CDR3 protein is CASSLGKGYTQYF. The CDR3 DNA reads TGCGCCAGCAGCTTGGGTAAGGGGTATACGCAGTATTTT.

This chain uses TRBV2 with TRBJ2-5; possible D gene TRBD2, 6 bases. V dropped 4 bases and J dropped 4 bases, with 13 bases sitting between them. The CDR3 totals 14 residues. In germline, CDR1 is SNHLY, CDR2 FYNNEI. In DNA form, the CDR3 reads TGTGCCAGCAGTGGGGACTCGACTTTAGAGACCCAGTACTTC. Translated: CASSGDSTLETQYF.

The chain couples TRBV28 to TRBJ2-5; TRBD1 aligns across 7 bases. Germline V gives CDR1 MDHEN, CDR2 SYDVKM. The CDR3 is 16 amino acids. V lost 6 bases, J lost 0 bases, and 10 bases stayed unmatched. The CDR3 nucleotides are TGTGCCAGCAGGGGGTTACAGGGGAAGTACCAAGAGACCCAGTACTTC. It translates to CASRGLQGKYQETQYF.

The genes are TRBV19 and TRBJ1-2; 10 bases fit TRBD1. CDR1 is LNHDA and CDR2 is SQIVND in the germline V gene (reference sequence). V gave up 1 base and J gave up 4 bases; unmatched junction bases: 0. This CDR3 contains 14 residues. DNA for the CDR3: TGTGCCAGTAGTATAGGGGACAGGGGCTATGGCTACACCTTC. Translation gives CASSIGDRGYGYTF.

This chain connects TRBV5-6 to TRBJ2-1; 9 nucleotides agree with TRBD2. Losses at the gene ends were 4 bases for V and 10 bases for J; bases not matched to a gene: 18. This CDR3 comprises 17 residues. Germline V gene data show CDR1 as SGHDT and CDR2 as YYEEEE. The CDR3, as DNA: TGTGCCAGCAGCGTCCCGGGACATAGCGGGAGATTCGGCGAGCAGTTCTTC. Its protein product is CASSVPGHSGRFGEQFF.

This clone is a singleton in its sample. The chain couples TRBV2 to TRBJ2-7, with TRBD1 as a possible D gene (5 bases). Germline CDR1 reads SNHLY; CDR2 reads FYNNEI. The CDR3 covers 15 residues. With 2 bases removed from V and 6 bases from J, the gap between germline ends came to 17 bases. The CDR3: CASSEQGLGFGEQYF. The CDR3 DNA reads TGTGCCAGCAGTGAACAGGGATTGGGTTTCGGCGAGCAGTACTTC.

The genes are TRBV6-6 and TRBJ2-3; 10 bases align to TRBD1. V lost 2 bases, J lost 5 bases, and 4 bases stayed unmatched. The CDR3 covers 15 residues. Germline-derived CDR1 and CDR2 are MNHNY and SVGAGI (reference sequence). This CDR3 is CASSYGGQGIDTQYF. The CDR3 nucleotides read TGTGCCAGCAGTTACGGGGGACAGGGGATAGATACGCAGTATTTT.

The chain couples TRBV11-3 to TRBJ2-1; D might be TRBD2 (7 bases). Trimming took 5 bases from V and 9 from J, leaving 29 bases between them. Germline V CDR1 and CDR2: SGHNT, YENEEA. The CDR3 length is 18 residues. The CDR3 spells CASSPRGGRGTMSSEQFF. The CDR3 bases are TGTGCCAGCAGCCCTAGAGGGGGGCGGGGGACTATGTCATCTGAGCAGTTCTTC.

The count of this clone is one. One end of the junction fails to match germline, which may point to a read error. The chain recombines TRBV4-1 with TRBJ2-1, with D maybe TRBD1 (6 bases). Germline V CDR1 and CDR2: MGHRA, YSYEKL. There are 17 residues in the CDR3. CDR3 bases: TGCGCCAGCAACCAAGGCAGGGGCCCCCTAGAAGTGGATGAGCAGTTCTTC. Its protein is CASNQGRGPLEVDEQFF.

This clone was picked up a small number of times. The V and J genes are TRBV6-1 and TRBJ1-5; tentative D call: TRBD1 (6 bases). Germline assignment: CDR1 MNHNS and CDR2 SASEGT. Trimming removed 7 bases from V and 4 bases from J, with 17 bases in between. The CDR3 has 15 amino acids. The CDR3 sequence: CASTDTGILNQPQHF. The CDR3 nucleotides read TGTGCCAGCACCGACACAGGGATTCTTAATCAGCCCCAGCATTTT.

The rearrangement joins TRBV4-3 to TRBJ2-2; TRBD2 matches 8 bases. Germline assignment: CDR1 LGHNA and CDR2 YSLEER. Trimming took 1 base from V and 5 from J; bases not matched to a gene: 3. The CDR3 runs to 15 residues. DNA of the CDR3: TGCGCCAGCAGCCAAGCGGCTAGCGGGACCGGGGAGCTGTTTTTT. Amino acids: CASSQAASGTGELFF.

The J gene is TRBJ2-7, the V gene TRBV14, with 9 bases identical to TRBD1. V lost 4 bases, J lost 4 bases, and 2 bases stayed unmatched. This CDR3 is 13 amino acids long. The germline V gene has CDR1 SGHDN and CDR2 FVKESK. CDR3 sequence reads: CASSLGQGYEQYF. The CDR3 coding sequence is TGTGCCAGCAGCCTGGGACAGGGTTACGAGCAGTACTTC.

This chain links TRBV5-4 with TRBJ2-1, with TRBD1 matching over 9 bases. CDR1 and CDR2 (germline): SGHNT, YYREEE (reference sequence). CDR3 length: 16 residues. V lost 6 bases, J lost 5 bases, and 12 bases stayed unmatched. The CDR3 bases are TGTGCCAGCACCCCCTTCAGGGGACAGGGTGACAATGAGCAGTTCTTC. Translated, it gives CASTPFRGQGDNEQFF.

V is TRBV6-1 and J is TRBJ2-3; D remains unclear. V lost 6 bases to trimming and J lost 2 bases, with 9 bases between them. Germline CDR1 is MNHNS and CDR2 is SASEGT. The CDR3 has 13 residues. For the CDR3, the DNA is TGTGCCAGCAGCCTACGTGCCACAGATACGCAGTATTTT. It yields the protein CASSLRATDTQYF.

A single count supports this clone. This chain uses TRBV2 with TRBJ2-1, with 10 bases matching TRBD2. With 6 bases clipped from V and 5 bases from J, the junction kept 10 bases outside the gene matches. The CDR3 runs 16 residues. Looked up from germline, CDR1 is SNHLY and CDR2 is FYNNEI. As DNA, the CDR3 is TGTGCCAGCAGGCGGCTAGCGGGGGTTTGGGACAATGAGCAGTTCTTC. Translated: CASRRLAGVWDNEQFF.

This rearrangement joins TRBV9 to TRBJ1-6, with unresolved D. The germline V gene encodes CDR1 SGDLS and CDR2 YYNGEE. This CDR3 is 16 amino acids long. V lost 4 bases and J lost 0, with 11 bases in between. The CDR3 spells CASSLRSSSYNSPLHF. In DNA, the CDR3 is TGTGCCAGCAGCCTTCGTTCCAGCTCCTATAATTCACCCCTCCACTTT. Looking up the rest from reference TRBV9 and TRBJ1-6 gives the full variable domain: DSGVTQTPKHLITATGQRVTLRCSPRSGDLSVYWYQQSLDQGLQFLIQYYNGEERAKGNILERFSAQQFPDLHSELNLSSLELGDSALYFCASSLRSSSYNSPLHFGNGTRLTVT.

The gene calls are TRBV11-2 and TRBJ1-3, with TRBD1 identical over 9 bases. This CDR3 has 18 amino acids. Germline-derived CDR1 and CDR2 are SGHAT and FQNNGV. The ends lost 3 bases at V and 0 bases at J; junction bases unmatched: 9. The CDR3 coding sequence is TGTGCCAGCAGCTTTACTCAAGGGACAGGGCGCTCTGGAAACACCATATATTTT. This gives the protein CASSFTQGTGRSGNTIYF.